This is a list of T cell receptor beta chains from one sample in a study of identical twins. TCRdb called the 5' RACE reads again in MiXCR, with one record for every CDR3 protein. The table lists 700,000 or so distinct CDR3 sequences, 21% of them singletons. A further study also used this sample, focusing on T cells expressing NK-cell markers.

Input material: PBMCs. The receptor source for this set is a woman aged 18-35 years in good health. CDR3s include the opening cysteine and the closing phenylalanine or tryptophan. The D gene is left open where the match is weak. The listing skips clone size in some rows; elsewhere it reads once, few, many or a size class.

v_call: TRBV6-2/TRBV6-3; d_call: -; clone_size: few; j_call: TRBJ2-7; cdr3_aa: CASSTPGNHASYEQYF; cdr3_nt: TGTGCCAGCAGTACCCCGGGAAACCATGCCTCCTACGAGCAGTACTTC
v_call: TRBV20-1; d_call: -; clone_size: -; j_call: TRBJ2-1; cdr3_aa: CSARGWGYNEQFF; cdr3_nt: TGCAGTGCTAGGGGGTGGGGATACAATGAGCAGTTCTTC
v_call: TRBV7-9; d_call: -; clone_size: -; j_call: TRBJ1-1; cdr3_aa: CASSPHGVRTEAFF; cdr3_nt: TGTGCCAGCAGCCCCCATGGGGTTAGGACTGAAGCTTTCTTT
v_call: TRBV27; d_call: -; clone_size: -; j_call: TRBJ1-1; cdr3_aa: CASRMASNTEAFF; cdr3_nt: TGTGCCAGCAGGATGGCAAGCAACACTGAAGCTTTCTTT
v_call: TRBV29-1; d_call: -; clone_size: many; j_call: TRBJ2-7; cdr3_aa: CSVEEVGRGRHEQYF; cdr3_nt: TGCAGCGTTGAAGAGGTTGGCAGGGGACGGCACGAGCAGTACTTC
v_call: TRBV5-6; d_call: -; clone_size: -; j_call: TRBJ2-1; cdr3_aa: CASSFSWEQFF; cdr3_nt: TGTGCCAGCAGCTTCAGTTGGGAGCAGTTCTTC
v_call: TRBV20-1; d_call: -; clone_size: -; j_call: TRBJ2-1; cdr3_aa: CSPGTPRSDEQFF; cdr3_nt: TGCAGTCCCGGGACCCCCCGGAGCGATGAGCAGTTCTTC
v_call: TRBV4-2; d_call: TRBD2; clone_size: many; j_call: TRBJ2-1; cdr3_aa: CASSQVRMAGGQISEQFF; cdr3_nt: TGTGCCAGCAGCCAAGTGAGGATGGCGGGGGGGCAAATTAGTGAGCAGTTCTTC
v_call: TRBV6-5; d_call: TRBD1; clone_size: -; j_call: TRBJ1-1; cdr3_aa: CASGTGGGEAFF; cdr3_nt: TGTGCCAGCGGGACAGGAGGGGGGGAAGCTTTCTTT
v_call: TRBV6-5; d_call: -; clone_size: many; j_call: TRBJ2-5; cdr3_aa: CAISVDGETQYF; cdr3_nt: TGTGCCATCTCCGTGGACGGGGAGACCCAGTACTTC
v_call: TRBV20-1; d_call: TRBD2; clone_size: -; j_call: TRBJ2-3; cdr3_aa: CSARLTSGRADTQYF; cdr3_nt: TGCAGTGCTAGATTGACTAGCGGTCGGGCAGATACGCAGTATTTT
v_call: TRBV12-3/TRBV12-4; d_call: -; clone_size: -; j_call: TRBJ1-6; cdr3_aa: CASSLTRQGENSPLHF; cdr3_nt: TGTGCCAGCAGTTTAACCCGGCAGGGAGAGAATTCACCCCTCCACTTT
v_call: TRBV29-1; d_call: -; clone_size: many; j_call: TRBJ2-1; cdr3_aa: CSGRGDRQTLAEQFF; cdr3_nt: TGCAGCGGTAGGGGGGACCGACAGACGTTGGCTGAGCAGTTCTTC
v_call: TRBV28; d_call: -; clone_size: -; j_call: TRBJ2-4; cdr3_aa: CASSLSGETKNIQYF; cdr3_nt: TGTGCCAGCAGTTTATCCGGGGAGACCAAAAACATTCAGTACTTC
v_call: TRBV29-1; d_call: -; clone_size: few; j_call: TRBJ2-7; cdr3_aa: CSVEDTGKQYF; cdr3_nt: TGCAGCGTTGAAGATACAGGGAAGCAGTACTTC
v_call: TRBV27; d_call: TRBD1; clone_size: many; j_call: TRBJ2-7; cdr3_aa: CASSFGTGAYEQYF; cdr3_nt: TGTGCCAGCAGTTTTGGGACAGGGGCCTACGAGCAGTACTTC
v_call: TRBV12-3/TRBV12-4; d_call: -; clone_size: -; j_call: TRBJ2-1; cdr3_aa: CASRFSQNNEQFF; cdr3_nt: TGTGCCAGCAGATTCTCCCAAAACAATGAGCAGTTCTTC
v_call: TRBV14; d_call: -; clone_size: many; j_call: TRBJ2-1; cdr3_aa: CASSQGVSTYNEQFF; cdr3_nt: TGTGCCAGCAGCCAGGGTGTATCCACCTACAATGAGCAGTTCTTC
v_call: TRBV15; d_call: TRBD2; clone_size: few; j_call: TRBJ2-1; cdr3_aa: CATSRDLAGLVYNEQFF; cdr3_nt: TGTGCCACCAGCAGAGATCTAGCGGGACTTGTTTACAATGAGCAGTTCTTC
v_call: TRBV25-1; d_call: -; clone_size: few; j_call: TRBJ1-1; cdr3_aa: CASSVSGNTEAFF; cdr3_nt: TGTGCCAGCAGTGTGTCAGGGAACACTGAAGCTTTCTTT
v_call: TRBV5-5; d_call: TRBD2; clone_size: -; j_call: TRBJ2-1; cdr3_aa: CASSFAPTSGGARNEQFF; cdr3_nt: TGTGCCAGCAGCTTCGCCCCTACTAGCGGGGGGGCAAGGAATGAGCAGTTCTTC
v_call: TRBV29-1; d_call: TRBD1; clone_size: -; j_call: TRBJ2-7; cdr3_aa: CSVTPRQGSYEQYF; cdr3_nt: TGCAGCGTTACACCTAGACAGGGGAGCTACGAGCAGTACTTC
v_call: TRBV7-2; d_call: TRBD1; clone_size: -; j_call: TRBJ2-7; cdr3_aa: CASSLVTQGAYEQYF; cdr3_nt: TGTGCCAGCAGCTTAGTTACCCAGGGGGCCTACGAGCAGTACTTC